This TCR beta chain was recovered during a study of shared clonotypes between healthy human individuals. On this clone itself: The antigen is undetermined.

HIV-negative, healthy adults without recent acute infections or vaccinations were the donors. Into CD45RA+ naive and CD45RA-negative memory subsets, the CD4+ cells were split. Study-wide points: At large depth, rarefaction still showed sorted-subset sequencing to be incomplete. The study found lower generation probabilities in non-shared clonotypes than in those shared by all four donors.

Assay used: immunoSEQ multiplex PCR; TCRdb lists only in-frame clones, some missing. Of around 2,000,000 clones in the sample, 95% were seen once. The CDR3 covers 16 residues. CDR1 is SGHRS and CDR2 is YFSETQ in the germline V gene. V dropped 0 bases and J dropped 1 base, with 11 bases sitting between them. Source material: naive CD4+ T cells sorted from blood. Described subset: CD45RA+ positively selected. This sequence originates from a man younger than 35 in good health. The chain couples TRBV5-1 to TRBJ2-4; D gene unclear. In DNA form, the CDR3 reads TGCGCCAGCAGCTTGGCGGAAGGGTCGGCCAAAAACATTCAGTACTTC. It codes for CASSLAEGSAKNIQYF.